Below, one T cell receptor beta chain is given with its context. PCR employed 60 Vbeta and 13 Jbeta primers. Using immunoSEQ multiplex PCR, the repertoire was profiled, and TCRdb retains in-frame clones only, with some absent. The table lists 200,000 to 250,000 clones, 65% to 80% of them singletons, with around a sixth in the top ten. This specimen comes from a study of cytomegalovirus exposure and HLA in healthy donors. The germline gives CDR1 LGHNT, CDR2 FRNRAP. The CDR3 contains 15 residues. V gave up 1 base and J gave up 4 bases, with 10 bases separating them. The sequencing sample was made of PBMCs. The source is a man between 40 and 49 years old in good health and CMV-seronegative. This rearrangement joins TRBV12-5 to TRBJ2-2; perhaps TRBD1 as D (6 bases). CDR3 protein: CASGLDRAGTGELFF. For the CDR3, the DNA is TGTGCTAGTGGTTTGGACAGGGCGGGCACCGGGGAGCTGTTTTTT.